This T cell receptor beta chain was recovered during a study of Tregs in tolerant kidney transplant recipients. Study background: Recipient cells were told from donor cells by antibody staining. Study findings and constraints: Activated donor B cell expansion appeared to reveal the most relevant donor-specific TCRbeta repertoire.

Of note for this clone: Antigen unknown.

This table comes from immunoSEQ multiplex PCR, and its TCRdb copy is limited to in-frame clones, with some not included. In the table there are 30,000 to 35,000 clones, over 75% of which are singletons. V lost 4 bases to trimming and J lost 3 bases, with 8 bases between them. The germline gives CDR1 SGHRS, CDR2 YFSETQ. There are 12 residues in the CDR3. The J gene is TRBJ2-7, the V gene TRBV5-1, with TRBD1 as a possible D gene (6 bases). The source of this sequence is a human donor in good health. The sample taken for sequencing was Tregs from blood cultured with allogeneic cells. The CDR3 reads CASSPDSYEQYF. The CDR3 DNA reads as TGCGCCAGCAGCCCGGACAGCTACGAGCAGTACTTC.